The text below deals with one T cell receptor (beta chain). The sample comes from a study of blood T cell repertoires in COVID-19. CDR3 length equals 16 residues. Germline V CDR1 and CDR2: MNHEY, SMNVEV (reference sequence). Trimming took 8 bases from V and 2 from J; bases not matched to a gene: 8. The method was immunoSEQ multiplex PCR; TCRdb's version includes in-frame clones alone and lacks a portion of them. This table holds over 130,000 clones, 76% found once. The sequencing sample was made of peripheral blood. The sequence was obtained from a woman aged 80 or older with active or convalescent COVID-19. This rearrangement joins TRBV27 to TRBJ2-6; 8 bases agree with TRBD1. The CDR3: CASGGQGGPGANVLTF. For the CDR3, the DNA is TGTGCCAGCGGAGGACAGGGCGGGCCTGGGGCCAACGTCCTGACTTTC.